The 25 T cell receptor beta chains reported below all come from one sample, sequenced in a study of shared clonotypes between healthy human individuals. Here immunoSEQ multiplex PCR was the method, and the copy in TCRdb shows in-frame clones only, minus some. The table shows about 490,000 clones, with over 60% occurring only once. The sample consisted of PBMCs. The receptors shown here come from a woman between 40 and 55 years old in good health. Some clones in this sample may be carry-over from other donors' samples.

This clone was seen more than once but under ten times. The CDR3 here is CASSIVREGRETQYF. The CDR3 DNA sequence: TGTGCCAGTAGTATAGTACGGGAGGGCCGGGAGACCCAGTACTTC. The chain has TRBV19 and TRBJ2-5; TRBD2 aligns across 8 bases. There are 15 residues in the CDR3. Germline V gives CDR1 LNHDA, CDR2 SQIVND (reference sequence). The V and J ends lost 1 base and 5 bases, in that order; junction bases with no gene match: 6.

The chain uses TRBV2 and TRBJ2-5; 12 nucleotides align to TRBD2. This CDR3 is 15 amino acids long. V lost 4 bases to trimming and J lost 3 bases; unmatched junction nucleotides: 3. CDR1 is SNHLY and CDR2 is FYNNEI in the germline V gene. CDR3 amino acids: CASSALAGGEETQYF. As DNA, the CDR3 is TGTGCCAGCAGTGCTCTAGCGGGAGGGGAAGAGACCCAGTACTTC.

This clone was found once. A far larger clone is one nucleotide away, so this likely arose from a read error. The same CDR3 is also encoded by other DNA sequences in this sample. V is TRBV29-1 and J is TRBJ2-7; the match to TRBD1 covers 7 bases. CDR1 and CDR2 (germline): SQVTM, ANQGSEA. Trimming took 7 bases from V and 5 from J; bases not matched to a gene: 14. This CDR3 region has 14 residues. This CDR3 is CSALRGTALDEQYF. The CDR3 nucleotides read TGCAGCGCCCTGAGGGGGACAGCTTTGGACGAGCAGTACTTC.

In the case of this clone: A much bigger clone sits one base away, suggesting this may be a read error. The rearrangement links TRBV30 to TRBJ1-1, with a possible D match to TRBD1 (5 bases). The CDR3 is 13 amino acids. The ends were cut back, 1 base at V and 4 bases at J, with 10 bases in the middle. Germline CDR1 reads GTSNPN; CDR2 reads SVGIG (reference sequence). Written as DNA, the CDR3 is TGTGCCTGGAGTGCGACAAGGGGCACTGAAGCTTTCTTT. Translating gives CAWSATRGTEAFF.

In its sample, this clone was seen a few times. The sample carries other DNA sequences with the same CDR3. The rearrangement joins TRBV5-1 to TRBJ1-1; unclear D gene. The CDR3 contains 14 residues. Germline CDR1 reads SGHRS; CDR2 reads YFSETQ. V was trimmed by 0 bases and J by 1 base, leaving 7 bases between them. CDR3 coding DNA: TGCGCCAGCAGCTTGGACCCCCAGAACACTGAAGCTTTCTTT. It specifies CASSLDPQNTEAFF.

This chain uses TRBV6-4 with TRBJ2-5, with 7 bases aligning to TRBD1. The length of the CDR3 is 13 residues. Germline V gives CDR1 MRHNA, CDR2 SNTAGT. With 6 bases clipped from V and 3 bases from J, the junction kept 4 bases outside the gene matches. This CDR3 reads CASSAGTEETQYF. DNA of the CDR3: TGTGCCAGCAGCGCTGGGACAGAAGAGACCCAGTACTTC.

The sample holds a few counts of this clone. J is TRBJ2-7 and V is TRBV11-2, with D unclear. Germline V gives CDR1 SGHAT, CDR2 FQNNGV. V was trimmed by 5 bases and J by 6 bases, leaving 11 bases between them. CDR3 size: 12 residues. The CDR3 sequence: CASSRVWSEQYF. The CDR3 bases are TGTGCCAGCAGCCGTGTGTGGAGCGAGCAGTACTTC.

This clone was recorded a few times. V usage is TRBV5-5 and J usage is TRBJ2-7; D not certain. The germline CDR1 and CDR2 sequences are SGHKS and YYEKEE (reference sequence). V lost 1 base, J lost 2 bases, and 10 bases lay in between. This CDR3 spans 14 amino acids. CDR3 DNA sequence: TGTGCCAGCAGCTTGAGACACGGAGCCTACGAGCAGTACTTC. This gives the protein CASSLRHGAYEQYF.

V gene TRBV10-1 combines with J gene TRBJ2-3, with D perhaps given as TRBD1 or TRBD2 (5 bases each). The V end lost 1 base, the J end lost 2 bases, and 13 bases lay between the germline ends. CDR1 and CDR2 from the germline V gene are WNHNN and SYGVQD (reference sequence). The CDR3 runs 16 residues. The CDR3 DNA reads as TGCGCCAGCAGTGAGTTCGGGGCGGCCTACACAGATACGCAGTATTTT. As protein: CASSEFGAAYTDTQYF.

The rearrangement uses TRBV28 and TRBJ2-5; 14 nucleotides line up with TRBD2. Trimming took 6 bases from V and 1 from J; bases not matched to a gene: 7. Germline loops: CDR1 MDHEN, CDR2 SYDVKM. The CDR3 has 17 residues. DNA of the CDR3: TGTGCCAGCAGCCTACCGGGACTAGCGGGAGCCCAAGAGACCCAGTACTTC. This encodes CASSLPGLAGAQETQYF. Drawing the rest from reference TRBV28 and TRBJ2-5, the complete variable domain is DVKVTQSSRYLVKRTGEKVFLECVQDMDHENMFWYRQDPGLGLRLIYFSYDVKMKEKGDIPEGYSVSREKKERFSLILESASTNQTSMYLCASSLPGLAGAQETQYFGPGTRLLVL.

This chain joins TRBV27 and TRBJ1-2; 8 bases map to TRBD1. The CDR3 extends over 13 amino acids. Germline CDR1 is MNHEY and CDR2 is SMNVEV (reference sequence). Trimming removed 6 bases from V and 5 bases from J; junction bases left unmatched: 5. The CDR3 DNA reads TGTGCCAGCAGCACAGGGGGAAGTTATGGCTACACCTTC. This gives the protein CASSTGGSYGYTF.

This clone has a single count. The CDR3 coding sequence is TGTGCCTGGAGTGTCGGGGGGCCCAGCTACGAGCAGTACTTC. Encoded protein: CAWSVGGPSYEQYF. The rearrangement uses TRBV30 and TRBJ2-7; the D gene is possibly TRBD2 (7 bases). The CDR3 covers 14 residues. The V gene lost 0 bases and the J gene lost 3 bases, with 12 bases spanning the gap. From germline, CDR1 is GTSNPN and CDR2 SVGIG (reference sequence).

The V and J genes are TRBV27 and TRBJ1-5; weak D call: TRBD1 (6 bases). With 0 bases removed from V and 6 bases from J, the gap between germline ends came to 12 bases. CDR3 size: 15 residues. Germline V gene data show CDR1 as MNHEY and CDR2 as SMNVEV (reference sequence). CDR3 residues: CASSLSRGLGQPQHF. In DNA, the CDR3 is TGTGCCAGCAGTTTATCGAGGGGGTTAGGTCAGCCCCAGCATTTT.

The chain employs TRBV15 and TRBJ2-3; D is ambiguous. Looked up from germline, CDR1 is LNHNV and CDR2 is YYDKDF (reference sequence). This CDR3 spans 16 amino acids. V was trimmed by 1 base and J by 4 bases, leaving 15 bases between them. CDR3: CATSRGQAVRADTQYF. The CDR3 DNA sequence: TGTGCCACCAGCAGAGGGCAAGCCGTTAGGGCAGATACGCAGTATTTT.

The rearrangement links TRBV28 to TRBJ2-7; 12 bases map to TRBD1. V lost 3 bases and J lost 6; bases outside the gene matches: 6. From germline, CDR1 is MDHEN and CDR2 SYDVKM. The CDR3 is 15 residues long. CDR3 residues: CASSLSGQGAREQYF. CDR3 in DNA: TGTGCCAGCAGTTTGTCGGGACAGGGGGCTCGCGAGCAGTACTTC.

This clone was found many times. The chain links TRBV5-5 to TRBJ1-1; D unclear. Germline CDR1 is SGHKS and CDR2 is YYEKEE (reference sequence). CDR3 size: 11 residues. The germline V and J ends were trimmed by 2 bases and 6 bases, with 5 bases remaining between them. The CDR3 is CASSLGPEAFF. The CDR3 DNA follows: TGTGCCAGCAGCTTAGGCCCTGAAGCTTTCTTT.

This clone was seen a handful of times. This sample includes further DNA sequences coding for the same CDR3. This chain uses TRBV6-5 with TRBJ2-7, with 11 bases lining up with TRBD1. With 0 bases clipped from V and 3 bases from J, the junction kept 1 base outside the gene matches. Germline assignment: CDR1 MNHEY and CDR2 SVGAGI. This CDR3 region has 15 residues. CDR3 DNA sequence: TGTGCCAGCAGTTACTCCGGGACAGGGGGCTACGAGCAGTACTTC. This gives the protein CASSYSGTGGYEQYF.

Remarks on this clone: With a much larger clone just one base away, this may be a read error. This chain joins TRBV6-5 and TRBJ2-3, with TRBD2 matching 9 bases. V trimming: 2 bases; J trimming: 0 bases; junction bases outside the gene matches: 0. The CDR3 has 15 amino acids. Germline CDR1 is MNHEY and CDR2 is SVGAGI. CDR3 bases: TGTGCCAGCAGTTACACTAGCGGGAGCACAGATACGCAGTATTTT. This encodes CASSYTSGSTDTQYF.

This chain joins TRBV5-1 and TRBJ2-2; D might be TRBD1 or TRBD2, each matching 6 bases. CDR1 and CDR2 (germline): SGHRS, YFSETQ. The CDR3 spans 17 residues. Trimming pared 1 base from V and 4 bases from J, leaving 17 bases between. Here the CDR3 DNA reads TGCGCCAGCAGCTTGAACCCGGGGGCTGAGGGCACCGGGGAGCTGTTTTTT. Amino acid sequence: CASSLNPGAEGTGELFF.

This chain connects TRBV9 to TRBJ2-5; TRBD2 matches 10 bases. From germline, CDR1 is SGDLS and CDR2 YYNGEE. V dropped 0 bases and J dropped 7; count of bases not matched to a gene: 6. The CDR3 contains 15 residues. The CDR3 bases are TGTGCCAGCAGCGTAGGTCTAGCGGGAGCGGGGACCCAGTACTTC. Its translation is CASSVGLAGAGTQYF. The full variable domain, completed using reference TRBV9 and TRBJ2-5, is DSGVTQTPKHLITATGQRVTLRCSPRSGDLSVYWYQQSLDQGLQFLIQYYNGEERAKGNILERFSAQQFPDLHSELNLSSLELGDSALYFCASSVGLAGAGTQYFGPGTRLLVL.

The chain combines TRBV19 with TRBJ2-5; TRBD2 matches 13 bases. The CDR3 is 14 residues long. The germline V gene has CDR1 LNHDA and CDR2 SQIVND (reference sequence). Trimming cost V 9 bases and J 5 bases; bases outside gene matches: 6. The DNA of the CDR3 is TGTGCCAGCTCGACTAGCGGGAGGAGGGAGACCCAGTACTTC. This codes for CASSTSGRRETQYF.

This chain links TRBV6-5 with TRBJ2-4; D not certain. The CDR3 consists of 13 residues. Germline assignment: CDR1 MNHEY and CDR2 SVGAGI. Trimming removed 6 bases at V and 0 bases at J, with 6 bases between. CDR3 nucleotides: TGTGCCAGCAGGGAAGTAGCCAAAAACATTCAGTACTTC. It translates to CASREVAKNIQYF.

This sequence joins TRBV18 and TRBJ2-5; D perhaps matches TRBD2 (6 bases). TRBJ2-7 matches the DNA end more closely, so the J call is doubtful. CDR1 and CDR2 from the germline V gene are KGHSH and LQKENI. CDR3 length equals 18 residues. The CDR3 loop is CASSPHTQGGAVPYEQYF. The CDR3 DNA sequence: TGTGCCAGCTCACCACACACCCAGGGCGGGGCAGTTCCCTACGAGCAGTACTTC.

The chain couples TRBV7-2 to TRBJ2-3; 9 bases are shared with TRBD1. Germline CDR1 SGHTA, CDR2 FQGNSA. The length of the CDR3 is 15 residues. The trim removed 4 bases at V and 3 bases at J, leaving 5 bases unmatched. The CDR3 sequence: CASSWRTGETDTQYF. CDR3 sequence (DNA): TGTGCCAGCAGCTGGAGGACAGGGGAAACAGATACGCAGTATTTT.

The chain combines TRBV12-5 with TRBJ2-1; tentative D call: TRBD2 (6 bases). This CDR3 contains 16 residues. CDR1 and CDR2 (germline): LGHNT, FRNRAP. The ends were cut back, 6 bases at V and 0 bases at J, with 15 bases in the middle. Here the CDR3 reads CASGPTPGSSYNEQFF. The DNA of the CDR3 is TGTGCTAGTGGCCCGACCCCCGGGAGCTCCTACAATGAGCAGTTCTTC. The entire variable domain, with the rest obtained from reference TRBV12-5 and TRBJ2-1, is as follows: DARVTQTPRHKVTEMGQEVTMRCQPILGHNTVFWYRQTMMQGLELLAYFRNRAPLDDSGMPKDRFSAEMPDATLATLKIQPSEPRDSAVYFCASGPTPGSSYNEQFFGPGTRLTVL.